The T cell receptor (beta chain) under discussion was sequenced for a study of T-cell reconstitution after alpha-beta-depleted transplantation in children. Study findings and constraints: Approximately two months post-transplant, alpha-beta T cells reportedly originated from several hundred expanded graft clones. T-cell counts and diversity were attributed mostly to newly produced T cells one year after transplant. There were some patients whose high TCRbeta diversity at day 60 came from surviving recipient T cells and thymic progenitors.

Unique molecular identifiers were incorporated during preparation of the TCRbeta library. TCRdb fed the PCR reads into MiXCR, producing one record per CDR3 protein. The sample lists hundreds of thousands of distinct CDR3 sequences; 13% were seen once. About this clonotype itself: Its antigen remains unidentified.

The CDR3 consists of 17 residues. Germline lookup yields CDR1 SQVTM and CDR2 ANQGSEA. The V gene end was trimmed by 2 bases and the J gene end by 6 bases; junction bases not matched to a gene: 13. The starting material was PBMCs, obtained before TCRalphabeta/CD19-depleted stem cell transplant. The rearrangement links TRBV29-1 to TRBJ2-1, with 10 bases aligning to TRBD2. This clonotype was sampled from a girl aged 2 to 10 with congenital amegakaryocytic thrombocytopenia, due to receive a stem cell transplant. The CDR3 is CSVEWGMSGRALNEQFF. The CDR3 region has the DNA TGCAGCGTTGAATGGGGTATGAGCGGGAGGGCCCTCAATGAGCAGTTCTTC.